This T cell receptor (beta chain) was sequenced in a study of T cell responses to AZD1222 COVID-19 vaccine. The data were produced by immunoSEQ multiplex PCR, yet TCRdb's version contains in-frame clones alone and is incomplete. Of about 120,000 clones listed, 80% to 90% are singletons. The germline V gene encodes CDR1 KGHDR and CDR2 SFDVKD. V lost 4 bases, J lost 0 bases, and 10 bases stayed unmatched. This CDR3 region has 17 residues. This receptor was identified in an adult in good health. This chain joins TRBV24-1 and TRBJ2-7; 8 bases are a match to TRBD1. Specimen: peripheral blood, collected on day 0 of AZD1222 vaccination. The CDR3 reads CATSDPSGTGNSYEQYF. CDR3 DNA: TGTGCCACCAGTGACCCCTCCGGGACAGGAAACTCCTACGAGCAGTACTTC.